The rows below give T cell receptor beta chains drawn from one sample of a study of T cells in narcolepsy. Produced via immunoSEQ multiplex PCR; TCRdb's table is partial and in-frame only. The data show tens of thousands of clones, around four fifths seen once. The sequencing input was CD45RA- memory CD4+ T cells from PBMCs. The receptors shown here come from a human donor with narcolepsy. The CDR3 runs from the conserved cysteine through the conserved F or W. Not every row has a clone size; where given, it reads once, few, many or a size class.

clone size	J gene	V gene	CDR3 protein
-	TRBJ1-2	TRBV6-1	CASSESRVDGYTF
-	TRBJ2-2	TRBV7-6	CASRRDSHSGELFF
-	TRBJ1-2	TRBV5-6	CASRMTAARSWGYTF
-	TRBJ2-1	TRBV5-6	CASSFGDRYNEQFF
-	TRBJ1-1	TRBV6-5	CASRDRRSNTEAFF
-	TRBJ1-2	TRBV6-1	CATPRRPPYGYTF
-	TRBJ2-1	TRBV28	CASRRGGTSGHNEQFF
-	TRBJ2-5	TRBV7-2	CASSLPRTVKETQYF
-	TRBJ2-5	TRBV7-9	CASSLGSHQETQYF
-	TRBJ2-7	TRBV5-5	CASSLEPGNYEQYF
-	TRBJ1-3	TRBV7-2	CASSLAGTPGGNTIYF
-	TRBJ2-1	TRBV4-3	CASSQDARLGGEQFF
-	TRBJ2-7	TRBV6-6	CASSYPPTYEQYF
few	TRBJ1-1	TRBV2	CASRDRQNPDTEAFF
-	TRBJ2-7	TRBV10-3	CASSSLGGNEQYF
-	TRBJ2-2	TRBV14	CASSPRGLPLRGTGELFF
-	TRBJ2-7	TRBV5-6	CASTVPGQGTNEQYF
-	TRBJ2-5	TRBV28	CASSPRGGTPTPGAETQYF
-	TRBJ1-1	TRBV4-3	CASSLVSFRDGDTEAFF
-	TRBJ2-7	TRBV6-6	CASSLPQGGEQYF
-	TRBJ2-7	TRBV5-6	CASSSRLAGVKYEQYF
-	TRBJ1-2	TRBV4-3	CASSQDLAASYGYTF
-	TRBJ2-1	TRBV6-1	CASSEGQAAYNEQFF
few	TRBJ1-6	TRBV5-5	CASSVYRGSYNSPLHF
-	TRBJ2-1	TRBV7-9	CASSLVPGGYNEQFF
-	TRBJ1-3	TRBV28	CASSRQVGNTIYF
-	TRBJ1-2	TRBV5-6	CASSFIGANYGYTF
-	TRBJ2-3	TRBV9	CASSASRGISGTDTQYF
-	TRBJ2-1	TRBV28	CASSKAKAGGFGEQFF
-	TRBJ1-3	TRBV4-3	CASSQGGRLGSSGNTIYF
once	TRBJ2-5	TRBV5-1	CASRRDYQETQYF
once	TRBJ2-1	TRBV7-6	CASSSAGNEQFF
few	TRBJ1-3	TRBV29-1	CSVEDRKGSSGNTIYF
-	TRBJ2-7	TRBV7-8	CASSSTRPHEQYF
-	TRBJ1-4	TRBV4-2	CASSQLRRTTNEKLFF